The 20 T cell receptor beta chains listed next were all sequenced from one sample in a study of cytotoxic CD8 clonotypes in ibrutinib-treated CLL. Using immunoSEQ multiplex PCR, the repertoire was profiled, and TCRdb retains in-frame clones only, with some absent. The table lists 150,000 to 200,000 clones, more than 75% of them singletons, with approximately 2% in the top ten. Sequenced here: PBMCs, sampled after 12 months of ibrutinib treatment. The source is a human donor with chronic lymphocytic leukemia.

In this sample, this clone turned up a few times. The chain recombines TRBV28 with TRBJ1-1, with a tentative D call TRBD1 (5 bases). From germline, CDR1 is MDHEN and CDR2 SYDVKM. CDR3 length equals 15 residues. V lost 7 bases to trimming and J lost 4 bases, with 19 bases between them. CDR3 sequence reads: CASITLGRVGTEAFF. The CDR3 region has the DNA TGTGCCAGCATTACGTTAGGCAGGGTTGGCACTGAAGCTTTCTTT.

V usage is TRBV4-3 and J usage is TRBJ2-4; maybe TRBD2 (6 bases). The CDR3 is 16 amino acids. V lost 0 bases and J 3 bases, leaving 12 bases between the germline ends. Germline values: CDR1 LGHNA, CDR2 YSLEER. For the CDR3, the DNA is TGCGCCAGCAGCCAAGAAGGGACGCGGGGCAAAAACATTCAGTACTTC. This gives the protein CASSQEGTRGKNIQYF.

The V call is TRBV12-1, the J call TRBJ2-1; TRBD2, as called in the table, went unchecked against the DNA. TRBV12-1 represents a pseudogene. The CDR3 totals 15 residues. CDR3 sequence: CASSLSAGTYNEQFF. The CDR3 bases are TGTGCCAGCAGCTTGTCTGCGGGTACCTACAATGAGCAGTTCTTC.

CDR3 nucleotides: TGTGCCAGCAGCTCCGGACTAGCGGGAGGGGCTTATGATACGCAGTATTTT. Translating it yields CASSSGLAGGAYDTQYF. The chain carries TRBV5-4 and TRBJ2-3; 15 bases line up with TRBD2. Per germline, CDR1 SGHNT and CDR2 YYREEE (reference sequence). The CDR3 consists of 17 residues. With 3 bases clipped from V and 6 bases from J, the junction kept 8 bases outside the gene matches.

The CDR3 spells CASSNEGYGYTF. The CDR3 coding sequence is TGCGCCAGCAGCAACGAGGGCTATGGCTACACCTTC. This sequence joins TRBV5-1 and TRBJ1-2; D not certain. The V end was cut by 4 bases, the J end by 4 bases, with 8 bases between. The length of the CDR3 is 12 residues. Germline-derived CDR1 and CDR2 are SGHRS and YFSETQ.

The chain is built from TRBV9 and TRBJ2-1; 7 nucleotides match TRBD2. CDR3 length: 15 residues. From germline, CDR1 is SGDLS and CDR2 YYNGEE. J was trimmed by 9 bases and V by 1 base; bases with no gene match: 10. The CDR3 nucleotides are TGTGCCAGCAGCGTAAGCGGGGAGCCAACAAGTGAGCAGTTCTTC. It is translated as CASSVSGEPTSEQFF. Full variable domain (missing parts from reference TRBV9 and TRBJ2-1): DSGVTQTPKHLITATGQRVTLRCSPRSGDLSVYWYQQSLDQGLQFLIQYYNGEERAKGNILERFSAQQFPDLHSELNLSSLELGDSALYFCASSVSGEPTSEQFFGPGTRLTVL.

V gene TRBV19 combines with J gene TRBJ2-6; 8 bases line up with TRBD1. V shed 10 bases and J 2 bases; nucleotides not matched to a gene: 4. CDR3 size: 14 residues. From germline, CDR1 is LNHDA and CDR2 SQIVND (reference sequence). The CDR3 protein is CAKRTGTGANVLTF. CDR3 sequence (DNA): TGTGCCAAAAGGACAGGGACTGGGGCCAACGTCCTGACTTTC.

The chain uses TRBV5-1 and TRBJ2-1, with 7 bases that match TRBD1. V shed 4 bases, J shed 7 bases, and the junction held 11 bases outside the gene matches. This CDR3 has 15 residues. Germline CDR1 reads SGHRS; CDR2 reads YFSETQ. The CDR3 coding sequence is TGCGCCAGCAGCCCACCCGGACAGGATCGGAATGAGCAGTTCTTC. It codes for CASSPPGQDRNEQFF.

The chain joins TRBV6-5 to TRBJ1-3, with a tentative D call TRBD1 (5 bases). Germline CDR1 is MNHEY and CDR2 is SVGAGI. V gave up 5 bases and J gave up 2 bases, with 13 bases separating them. The CDR3 spans 15 residues. The CDR3 loop is CASSRLGRTGNTIYF. CDR3 in DNA: TGTGCCAGCAGTCGCTTGGGGCGAACTGGAAACACCATATATTTT.

This rearrangement joins TRBV20-1 to TRBJ2-5; no reliable D call. The CDR3 runs 11 residues. Between the trimmed V and J ends, which lost 0 bases and 1 base, there was a span of 0 bases. Germline lookup yields CDR1 DFQATT and CDR2 SNEGSKA (reference sequence). The CDR3 region has the DNA TGCAGTGCTAGAGACCAAGAGACCCAGTACTTC. Its translation is CSARDQETQYF.

V is TRBV2 and J is TRBJ2-1; 10 bases fit TRBD2. CDR1 and CDR2 (germline): SNHLY, FYNNEI. Trimming cost V 4 bases and J 11 bases; bases outside gene matches: 8. The CDR3 spans 14 residues. The CDR3 sequence: CASSARIAGGQQFF. In nucleotides, the CDR3 is TGTGCCAGCAGTGCGAGAATAGCGGGAGGCCAGCAGTTCTTC.

V usage is TRBV4-3 and J usage is TRBJ1-2, with D possibly TRBD1 on 5 matching bases. Germline CDR1 is LGHNA and CDR2 is YSLEER. There are 16 residues in the CDR3. The V gene lost 0 bases and the J gene lost 3 bases, with 14 bases spanning the gap. CDR3 DNA: TGCGCCAGCAGCCAAGATCAAGGGGCCGCGTACTATGGCTACACCTTC. Protein product: CASSQDQGAAYYGYTF.

CDR3 coding DNA: TGTGCCAGCAGCACCCAACAGGGGGGCTATGGCTACACCTTC. Protein sequence: CASSTQQGGYGYTF. The rearrangement joins TRBV28 to TRBJ1-2; 8 nucleotides line up with TRBD1. The CDR3 covers 14 residues. V dropped 6 bases and J dropped 4; count of bases not matched to a gene: 7. Germline CDR1 and CDR2: MDHEN and SYDVKM.

The chain recombines TRBV5-6 with TRBJ2-5, with D unclear. Germline lookup yields CDR1 SGHDT and CDR2 YYEEEE. The CDR3 runs 14 residues. Trimming cost V 6 bases and J 2 bases, with 14 bases left between them. CDR3 protein: CASISGPGQETQYF. The CDR3 nucleotides are TGTGCCAGCATCTCCGGACCTGGGCAAGAGACCCAGTACTTC.

This clone was seen only a few times. This chain links TRBV2 with TRBJ2-5; D ambiguous. V lost 3 bases and J lost 5, with 10 bases in between. This CDR3 has 13 residues. Germline lookup yields CDR1 SNHLY and CDR2 FYNNEI. The CDR3 DNA follows: TGTGCCAGCAGTGATTTAGGAGCGGAGACCCAGTACTTC. As protein: CASSDLGAETQYF.

The V call is TRBV5-4, the J call TRBJ2-7, with 14 bases identical to TRBD2. This CDR3 comprises 17 residues. Germline V lookup: CDR1 SGHNT, CDR2 YYREEE (reference sequence). Trimming cost V 4 bases and J 5 bases; bases outside gene matches: 11. Here the CDR3 reads CASSPPGLAGEVHEQYF. The CDR3 DNA reads TGTGCCAGCAGCCCTCCGGGACTAGCGGGAGAAGTTCACGAGCAGTACTTC.

V is TRBV7-2 and J is TRBJ2-2; 15 bases fit TRBD2. V gave up 7 bases and J gave up 4 bases; unmatched junction bases: 4. This CDR3 has 16 amino acids. Germline-derived CDR1 and CDR2 are SGHTA and FQGNSA. This chain's CDR3 is CASTRTSGGATGELFF. CDR3 DNA sequence: TGTGCCAGCACAAGGACTAGCGGGGGGGCCACCGGGGAGCTGTTTTTT.

This chain uses TRBV14 with TRBJ2-7; 7 bases agree with TRBD2. This CDR3 spans 16 amino acids. CDR1 is SGHDN, CDR2 FVKESK, per germline. J lost 3 bases, V lost 0 bases, and 8 bases had no gene match. The chain's CDR3 is CASSQDLGGKGYEQYF. As DNA, the CDR3 is TGTGCCAGCAGCCAAGATCTGGGAGGGAAGGGCTACGAGCAGTACTTC.

This clone showed up just once. The chain joins TRBV29-1 to TRBJ1-1, with 8 bases that match TRBD1. CDR3 length: 14 residues. Trimming removed 3 bases from V and 2 bases from J; junction bases left unmatched: 5. Germline assignment: CDR1 SQVTM and CDR2 ANQGSEA. Here the CDR3 DNA reads TGCAGCGTTGATGGGGACAGGCCTAACACTGAAGCTTTCTTT. This codes for CSVDGDRPNTEAFF.

This sequence joins TRBV28 and TRBJ2-7; 11 bases line up with TRBD1. CDR3 length equals 16 residues. Germline loops: CDR1 MDHEN, CDR2 SYDVKM. V trimming: 6 bases; J trimming: 5 bases; junction bases outside the gene matches: 12. CDR3 bases: TGTGCCAGCAGCACCCCGGCTGGGACAGGGGGAAACGAGCAGTACTTC. This gives the protein CASSTPAGTGGNEQYF.